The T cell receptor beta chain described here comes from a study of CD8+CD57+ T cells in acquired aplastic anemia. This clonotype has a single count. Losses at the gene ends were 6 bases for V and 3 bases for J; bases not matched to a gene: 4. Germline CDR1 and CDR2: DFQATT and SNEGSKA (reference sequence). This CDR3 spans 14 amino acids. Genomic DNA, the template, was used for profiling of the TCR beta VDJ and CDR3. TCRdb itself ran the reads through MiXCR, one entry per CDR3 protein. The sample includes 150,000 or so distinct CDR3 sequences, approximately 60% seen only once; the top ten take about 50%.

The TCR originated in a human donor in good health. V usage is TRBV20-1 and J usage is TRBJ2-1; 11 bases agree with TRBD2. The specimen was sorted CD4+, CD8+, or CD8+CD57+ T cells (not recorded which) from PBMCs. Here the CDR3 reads CSATSGKGYNEQFF. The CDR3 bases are TGCAGTGCGACTAGCGGGAAGGGCTACAATGAGCAGTTCTTC.